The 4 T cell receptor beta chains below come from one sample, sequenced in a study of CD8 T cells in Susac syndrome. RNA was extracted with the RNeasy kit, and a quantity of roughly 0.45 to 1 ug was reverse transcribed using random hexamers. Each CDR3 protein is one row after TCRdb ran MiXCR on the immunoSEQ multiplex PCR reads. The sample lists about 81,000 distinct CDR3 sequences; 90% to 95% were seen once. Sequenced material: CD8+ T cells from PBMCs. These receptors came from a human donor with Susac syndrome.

The CDR3 here is CATSREGKEETQYF. CDR3 DNA sequence: TGTGCCACCAGCAGAGAAGGCAAGGAAGAGACCCAGTACTTC. The chain recombines TRBV15 with TRBJ2-5; D ambiguous. Germline-derived CDR1 and CDR2 are LNHNV and YYDKDF (reference sequence). V lost 0 bases, J lost 3 bases, and 8 bases lay in between. CDR3 size: 14 residues.

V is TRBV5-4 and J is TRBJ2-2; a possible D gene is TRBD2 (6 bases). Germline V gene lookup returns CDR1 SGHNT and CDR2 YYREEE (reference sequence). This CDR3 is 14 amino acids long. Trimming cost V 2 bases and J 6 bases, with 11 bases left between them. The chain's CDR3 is CASSFLGGPGELFF. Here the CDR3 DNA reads TGTGCCAGCAGCTTCCTGGGGGGTCCCGGGGAGCTGTTTTTT.

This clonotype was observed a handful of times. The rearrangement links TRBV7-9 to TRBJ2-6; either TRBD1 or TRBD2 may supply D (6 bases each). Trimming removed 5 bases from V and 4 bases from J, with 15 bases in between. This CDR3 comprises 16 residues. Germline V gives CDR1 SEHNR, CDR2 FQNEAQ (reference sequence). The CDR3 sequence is CASSQGGNAGANVLTF. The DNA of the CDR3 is TGTGCCAGCAGCCAAGGGGGGAATGCCGGGGCCAACGTCCTGACTTTC.

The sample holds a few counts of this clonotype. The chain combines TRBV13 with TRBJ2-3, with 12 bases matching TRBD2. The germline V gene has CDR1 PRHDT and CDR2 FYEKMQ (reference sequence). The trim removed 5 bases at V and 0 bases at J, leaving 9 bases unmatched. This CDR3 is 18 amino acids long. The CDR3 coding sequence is TGTGCCAGCAGCCCCGAGAGGGGACTAGCGGGCAGCACAGATACGCAGTATTTT. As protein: CASSPERGLAGSTDTQYF.